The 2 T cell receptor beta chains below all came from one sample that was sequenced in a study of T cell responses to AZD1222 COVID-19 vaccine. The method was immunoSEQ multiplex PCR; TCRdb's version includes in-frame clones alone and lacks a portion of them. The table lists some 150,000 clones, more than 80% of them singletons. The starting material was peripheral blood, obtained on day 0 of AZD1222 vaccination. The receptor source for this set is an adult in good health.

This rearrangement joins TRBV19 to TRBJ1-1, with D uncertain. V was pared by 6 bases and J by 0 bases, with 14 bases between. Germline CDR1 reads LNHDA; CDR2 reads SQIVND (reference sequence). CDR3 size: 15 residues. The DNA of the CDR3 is TGTGCCAGTAGGTCCGGCCCCGGGGTGAACACTGAAGCTTTCTTT. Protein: CASRSGPGVNTEAFF.

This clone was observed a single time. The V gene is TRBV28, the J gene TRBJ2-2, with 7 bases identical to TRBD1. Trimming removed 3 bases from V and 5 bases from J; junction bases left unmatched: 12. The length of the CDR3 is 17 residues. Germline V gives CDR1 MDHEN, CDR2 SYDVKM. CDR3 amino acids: CASSFTYRGSVTGELFF. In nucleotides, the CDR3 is TGTGCCAGCAGTTTTACCTACAGGGGATCGGTTACCGGGGAGCTGTTTTTT.